The 23 T cell receptor beta chains reported below all come from one sample, sequenced in a study of blood T cell repertoires in COVID-19. Libraries were prepared by immunoSEQ multiplex PCR; TCRdb keeps only in-frame clonotypes and omits some of them. The data hold fewer than 80,000 clones, with approximately 80% observed a single time. The sequenced sample was peripheral blood. Receptors originate from a man aged 45-65 years with COVID-19, enrolled during active disease.

The CDR3 DNA follows: TGTGCCAGCAGTGGGGGACAGGGAGGCGAAAAACTGTTTTTT. Translation: CASSGGQGGEKLFF. The V gene is TRBV28, the J gene TRBJ1-4, with 9 bases fitting TRBD1. With V trimmed by 5 bases and J by 8 bases, 6 bases remained unmatched. The CDR3 has 14 residues. Germline loops: CDR1 MDHEN, CDR2 SYDVKM. The variable domain in full, with the rest retrieved from reference TRBV28 and TRBJ1-4, is DVKVTQSSRYLVKRTGEKVFLECVQDMDHENMFWYRQDPGLGLRLIYFSYDVKMKEKGDIPEGYSVSREKKERFSLILESASTNQTSMYLCASSGGQGGEKLFFGSGTQLSVL.

This clone came up many times. The chain joins TRBV2 to TRBJ1-1; D unresolved. CDR3 length: 13 residues. Looked up from germline, CDR1 is SNHLY and CDR2 is FYNNEI. The V and J ends lost 4 bases and 2 bases respectively, with 8 bases between them. The CDR3 loop is CASSAGVNTEAFF. The CDR3 bases are TGTGCCAGCAGTGCAGGTGTTAACACTGAAGCTTTCTTT.

The sample holds one count of this clone. The chain carries TRBV11-2 and TRBJ2-3; D perhaps matches TRBD1 (5 bases). The CDR3 loop spans 15 amino acids. V lost 5 bases and J 2 bases, leaving 14 bases between the germline ends. The germline gives CDR1 SGHAT, CDR2 FQNNGV. CDR3 coding DNA: TGTGCCAGCAGCCCCCTGGCAGGGTTCACAGATACGCAGTATTTT. Translating gives CASSPLAGFTDTQYF.

This clone was detected only a few times. V gene TRBV5-8 combines with J gene TRBJ1-5; unclear D gene. The CDR3 spans 14 residues. Trimming pared 0 bases from V and 6 bases from J, leaving 10 bases between. CDR1 is SGHTS and CDR2 is YDEGEE in the germline V gene. CDR3 amino acids: CASSLAYASQPQHF. In DNA, the CDR3 is TGTGCCAGCAGCTTGGCCTACGCGAGTCAGCCCCAGCATTTT.

J is TRBJ2-2 and V is TRBV7-8, with D maybe TRBD1 (7 bases). Germline V gene data show CDR1 as SGHVS and CDR2 as FQNEAQ. The CDR3 loop spans 16 amino acids. Trimming took off 2 bases at V and 5 bases at J, with 15 bases between the two ends. Written as DNA, the CDR3 is TGTGCCAGCAGCTTAACAAGACAGGGAGGAACCGGGGAGCTGTTTTTT. Protein: CASSLTRQGGTGELFF.

V usage is TRBV7-2 and J usage is TRBJ1-1; no clear D. The CDR3 is made up of 13 amino acids. The V gene lost 1 base and the J gene lost 7 bases, with 10 bases spanning the gap. Germline values: CDR1 SGHTA, CDR2 FQGNSA. The CDR3 sequence: CASSLDRQYEAFF. CDR3 nucleotides: TGTGCCAGCAGCTTAGACAGACAATATGAAGCTTTCTTT.

The CDR3 DNA follows: TGTGCCAGCAGCGTTTCACAGGAAGAGACCCAGTACTTC. Translating gives CASSVSQEETQYF. The chain uses TRBV9 and TRBJ2-5; D possibly corresponds to TRBD1 (5 bases). Trimming took off 2 bases at V and 3 bases at J, with 8 bases between the two ends. The CDR3 runs to 13 residues. Germline CDR1 is SGDLS and CDR2 is YYNGEE.

The chain combines TRBV5-1 with TRBJ2-1; TRBD2 aligns across 10 bases. The CDR3 loop spans 16 amino acids. The junction had 11 bases not matched to a gene; V was cut back by 4 bases and J by 7 bases. Germline V gene data show CDR1 as SGHRS and CDR2 as YFSETQ. CDR3 DNA: TGCGCCAGCAGCCCCAGGACTAGCGGATTAAGAAATGAGCAGTTCTTC. Translated: CASSPRTSGLRNEQFF.

V and J are TRBV7-9 and TRBJ2-5; 8 bases align to TRBD1. The CDR3 has 15 residues. V shed 5 bases and J 0 bases; nucleotides not matched to a gene: 5. Looked up from germline, CDR1 is SEHNR and CDR2 is FQNEAQ (reference sequence). CDR3 sequence reads: CASSHRTGYQETQYF. CDR3 DNA: TGTGCCAGCAGCCATAGGACAGGGTACCAAGAGACCCAGTACTTC.

J is TRBJ2-1 and V is TRBV11-2; 12 positions match TRBD2. Germline values: CDR1 SGHAT, CDR2 FQNNGV. This CDR3 comprises 19 residues. After removal of 4 bases from V and 1 base from J, the junction contained 11 bases not matched to a gene. CDR3 amino acids: CASSSGVLAGGWSYNEQFF. Written as DNA, the CDR3 is TGTGCCAGCAGCTCAGGGGTACTAGCGGGGGGATGGTCCTACAATGAGCAGTTCTTC.

The chain links TRBV11-2 to TRBJ1-2; 8 nucleotides align to TRBD1. V lost 5 bases and J lost 7; bases outside the gene matches: 9. The CDR3 has 14 residues. Germline values: CDR1 SGHAT, CDR2 FQNNGV. The CDR3 sequence: CASSVWTGPLGYTF. The CDR3 nucleotides are TGTGCCAGCAGCGTATGGACAGGGCCCCTTGGCTACACCTTC.

The gene calls are TRBV7-2 and TRBJ1-2; TRBD1 might be the D (5 bases). V was shortened by 1 base and J by 4 bases, with 10 bases between the two germline ends. The germline V gene encodes CDR1 SGHTA and CDR2 FQGNSA. The CDR3 runs 14 residues. The CDR3 is CASSLVTDSYGYTF. In DNA, the CDR3 is TGTGCCAGCAGCTTAGTGACAGACTCCTATGGCTACACCTTC.

The chain carries TRBV19 and TRBJ1-2, with D maybe TRBD1 (5 bases). This CDR3 has 13 residues. CDR1 and CDR2 (germline): LNHDA, SQIVND (reference sequence). Trimming stripped 5 bases from V and 7 bases from J, with 14 bases between. CDR3 amino acids: CASSGRARFGYTF. The CDR3 bases are TGTGCCAGTAGTGGCAGGGCGCGGTTTGGCTACACCTTC.

The chain is built from TRBV27 and TRBJ1-1, with 8 bases identical to TRBD1. Germline CDR1 reads MNHEY; CDR2 reads SMNVEV (reference sequence). Trimming cost V 8 bases and J 0 bases; bases outside gene matches: 8. The CDR3 covers 15 residues. Here the CDR3 reads CASSPDRAMNTEAFF. The CDR3 DNA follows: TGTGCCAGCTCCCCGGACAGGGCCATGAACACTGAAGCTTTCTTT.

The J gene is TRBJ2-1, the V gene TRBV5-1; 8 bases match TRBD2. This CDR3 has 14 residues. The germline V gene encodes CDR1 SGHRS and CDR2 YFSETQ. Trimming at V came to 4 bases and at J to 12 bases, leaving 12 bases not matched to a gene. CDR3: CASSPAGRAGGQFF. The CDR3 DNA is TGCGCCAGCAGCCCAGCCGGGCGCGCGGGGGGGCAGTTCTTC.

The chain joins TRBV2 to TRBJ2-7; TRBD1 aligns across 11 bases. The germline V gene encodes CDR1 SNHLY and CDR2 FYNNEI. CDR3 length equals 17 residues. Unmatched junction bases numbered 12, after V lost 6 bases and J lost 2 bases. In DNA form, the CDR3 reads TGTGCCAGCAGGGGACAGGGGGAAACTTCCCTAACCTACGAGCAGTACTTC. Translation: CASRGQGETSLTYEQYF. The full variable domain, its missing parts supplied by reference TRBV2 and TRBJ2-7, is EPEVTQTPSHQVTQMGQEVILRCVPISNHLYFYWYRQILGQKVEFLVSFYNNEISEKSEIFDDQFSVERPDGSNFTLKIRSTKLEDSAMYFCASRGQGETSLTYEQYFGPGTRLTVT.

The sample holds a few counts of this clone. The V gene is TRBV6-4, the J gene TRBJ1-2, with 7 bases aligning to TRBD1. The J segment lost 6 bases and the V segment lost 5 bases, leaving 15 bases of the junction unmatched. The germline V gene encodes CDR1 MRHNA and CDR2 SNTAGT. The CDR3 loop spans 16 amino acids. The CDR3 loop is CASSPRTGRIADGYTF. The CDR3 DNA reads TGTGCCAGCAGTCCACGGACAGGTCGGATCGCAGATGGCTACACCTTC.

In regard to this clone: No conserved phenylalanine or tryptophan ends this CDR3, so it is likely a read error. The DNA is left out, because the CDR3 cannot be placed on it with certainty; the CDR3 is given as TCRdb lists it. The chain links TRBV13 to TRBJ1-2; no DNA check was done on the table's D call, TRBD1. Germline assignment: CDR1 PRHDT and CDR2 FYEKMQ (reference sequence). Ends included, the CDR3 has 13 residues. The CDR3 region is CASRRPFSGTPLL.

This chain connects TRBV18 to TRBJ1-1; D is undetermined. The CDR3 covers 15 residues. Germline-derived CDR1 and CDR2 are KGHSH and LQKENI. Trimming removed 0 bases from V and 4 bases from J, with 12 bases in between. The DNA of the CDR3 is TGTGCCAGCTCACCACCTAATATAGGGAGCACTGAAGCTTTCTTT. Protein sequence: CASSPPNIGSTEAFF.

The chain uses TRBV5-1 and TRBJ2-3, with 11 bases lining up with TRBD2. Germline assignment: CDR1 SGHRS and CDR2 YFSETQ. The trim removed 4 bases at V and 5 bases at J, leaving 6 bases unmatched. The CDR3 spans 15 residues. The CDR3 bases are TGCGCCAGCAGCCCGGGACTAGCGGAGGTAGATACGCAGTATTTT. Translated, it gives CASSPGLAEVDTQYF.

The chain carries TRBV30 and TRBJ2-7; D possibly corresponds to TRBD2 (5 bases). This CDR3 has 12 residues. CDR1 and CDR2 (germline): GTSNPN, SVGIG (reference sequence). With 7 bases removed from V and 2 bases from J, the gap between germline ends came to 12 bases. DNA for the CDR3: TGTGCCTATTCAGAGGGAGCCTACGAGCAGTACTTC. Translating it yields CAYSEGAYEQYF. Complete variable domain (other parts from reference TRBV30 and TRBJ2-7): SQTIHQWPATLVQPVGSPLSLECTVEGTSNPNLYWYRQAAGRGLQLLFYSVGIGQISSEVPQNLSASRPQDRQFILSSKKLLLSDSGFYLCAYSEGAYEQYFGPGTRLTVT.

The V and J genes are TRBV19 and TRBJ2-1, with 9 positions matching TRBD1. There are 14 residues in the CDR3. After removal of 10 bases from V and 6 bases from J, the junction contained 10 bases not matched to a gene. The germline V gene encodes CDR1 LNHDA and CDR2 SQIVND (reference sequence). The CDR3 bases are TGTGCCACCTCACCGGGACAGGGCTCCAATGAGCAGTTCTTC. Residues: CATSPGQGSNEQFF.

The chain has TRBV5-4 and TRBJ1-4, with D unresolved. CDR1 SGHNT and CDR2 YYREEE come from the germline V gene (reference sequence). With 5 bases removed from V and 5 bases from J, the gap between germline ends came to 10 bases. The CDR3 loop spans 13 amino acids. The CDR3 DNA follows: TGTGCCAGCAGGGCTGGGAGGAATGAAAAACTGTTTTTT. It codes for CASRAGRNEKLFF.